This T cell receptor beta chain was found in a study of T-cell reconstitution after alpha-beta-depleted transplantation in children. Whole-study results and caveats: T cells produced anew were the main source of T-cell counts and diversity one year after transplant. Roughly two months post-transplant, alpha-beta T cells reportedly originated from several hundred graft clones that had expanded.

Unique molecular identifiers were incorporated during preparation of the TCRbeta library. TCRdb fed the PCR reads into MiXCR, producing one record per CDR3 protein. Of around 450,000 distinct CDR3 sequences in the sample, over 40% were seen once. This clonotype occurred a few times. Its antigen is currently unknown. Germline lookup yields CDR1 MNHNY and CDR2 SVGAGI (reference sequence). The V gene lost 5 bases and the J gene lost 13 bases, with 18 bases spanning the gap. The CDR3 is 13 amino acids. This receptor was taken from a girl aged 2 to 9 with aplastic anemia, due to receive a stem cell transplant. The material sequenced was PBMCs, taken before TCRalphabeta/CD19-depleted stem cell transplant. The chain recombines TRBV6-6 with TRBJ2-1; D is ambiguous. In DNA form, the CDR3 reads TGTGCCAGCAGTGTAGTCTCAATCAGCTACCAGTTCTTC. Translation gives CASSVVSISYQFF.